The T cell receptor (beta chain) under discussion was sequenced for a study of beta chain bispecific antibodies for T cell cancers. Study results and limitations: TRBV5-6, highly similar to TRBV5-5, is cross-recognized by anti-TRBV5-5 antibody. In these mixed samples, most targeted TRBV reads derived from the leukemia cell line.

Either OKT3 anti-CD3 antibody or CD3/CD28 beads expanded T cells from blood mononuclear cells over roughly three days. This clonotype was seen many times. Its target is not known. The CDR3 loop spans 16 amino acids. The ends were cut back, 0 bases at V and 4 bases at J, with 15 bases in the middle. Germline values: CDR1 MGHRA, CDR2 YSYEKL. TCRdb fed the 5' RACE reads into MiXCR, producing one record per CDR3 protein. This sample has several thousand distinct CDR3 sequences, with 2.2% found just once. Specimen: T cells from a healthy donor cultured with Jurkat leukemia cells, collected from a culture containing an anti-CD19 bispecific antibody. This clonotype was obtained from a human donor in good health. Some clones in this sample may be carry-over from other donors' samples. V usage is TRBV4-1 and J usage is TRBJ1-1; tentative D call: TRBD1 (6 bases). The CDR3 sequence is CASSQEGGGARTEAFF. CDR3 in DNA: TGCGCCAGCAGCCAAGAGGGGGGCGGTGCTCGCACTGAAGCTTTCTTT.